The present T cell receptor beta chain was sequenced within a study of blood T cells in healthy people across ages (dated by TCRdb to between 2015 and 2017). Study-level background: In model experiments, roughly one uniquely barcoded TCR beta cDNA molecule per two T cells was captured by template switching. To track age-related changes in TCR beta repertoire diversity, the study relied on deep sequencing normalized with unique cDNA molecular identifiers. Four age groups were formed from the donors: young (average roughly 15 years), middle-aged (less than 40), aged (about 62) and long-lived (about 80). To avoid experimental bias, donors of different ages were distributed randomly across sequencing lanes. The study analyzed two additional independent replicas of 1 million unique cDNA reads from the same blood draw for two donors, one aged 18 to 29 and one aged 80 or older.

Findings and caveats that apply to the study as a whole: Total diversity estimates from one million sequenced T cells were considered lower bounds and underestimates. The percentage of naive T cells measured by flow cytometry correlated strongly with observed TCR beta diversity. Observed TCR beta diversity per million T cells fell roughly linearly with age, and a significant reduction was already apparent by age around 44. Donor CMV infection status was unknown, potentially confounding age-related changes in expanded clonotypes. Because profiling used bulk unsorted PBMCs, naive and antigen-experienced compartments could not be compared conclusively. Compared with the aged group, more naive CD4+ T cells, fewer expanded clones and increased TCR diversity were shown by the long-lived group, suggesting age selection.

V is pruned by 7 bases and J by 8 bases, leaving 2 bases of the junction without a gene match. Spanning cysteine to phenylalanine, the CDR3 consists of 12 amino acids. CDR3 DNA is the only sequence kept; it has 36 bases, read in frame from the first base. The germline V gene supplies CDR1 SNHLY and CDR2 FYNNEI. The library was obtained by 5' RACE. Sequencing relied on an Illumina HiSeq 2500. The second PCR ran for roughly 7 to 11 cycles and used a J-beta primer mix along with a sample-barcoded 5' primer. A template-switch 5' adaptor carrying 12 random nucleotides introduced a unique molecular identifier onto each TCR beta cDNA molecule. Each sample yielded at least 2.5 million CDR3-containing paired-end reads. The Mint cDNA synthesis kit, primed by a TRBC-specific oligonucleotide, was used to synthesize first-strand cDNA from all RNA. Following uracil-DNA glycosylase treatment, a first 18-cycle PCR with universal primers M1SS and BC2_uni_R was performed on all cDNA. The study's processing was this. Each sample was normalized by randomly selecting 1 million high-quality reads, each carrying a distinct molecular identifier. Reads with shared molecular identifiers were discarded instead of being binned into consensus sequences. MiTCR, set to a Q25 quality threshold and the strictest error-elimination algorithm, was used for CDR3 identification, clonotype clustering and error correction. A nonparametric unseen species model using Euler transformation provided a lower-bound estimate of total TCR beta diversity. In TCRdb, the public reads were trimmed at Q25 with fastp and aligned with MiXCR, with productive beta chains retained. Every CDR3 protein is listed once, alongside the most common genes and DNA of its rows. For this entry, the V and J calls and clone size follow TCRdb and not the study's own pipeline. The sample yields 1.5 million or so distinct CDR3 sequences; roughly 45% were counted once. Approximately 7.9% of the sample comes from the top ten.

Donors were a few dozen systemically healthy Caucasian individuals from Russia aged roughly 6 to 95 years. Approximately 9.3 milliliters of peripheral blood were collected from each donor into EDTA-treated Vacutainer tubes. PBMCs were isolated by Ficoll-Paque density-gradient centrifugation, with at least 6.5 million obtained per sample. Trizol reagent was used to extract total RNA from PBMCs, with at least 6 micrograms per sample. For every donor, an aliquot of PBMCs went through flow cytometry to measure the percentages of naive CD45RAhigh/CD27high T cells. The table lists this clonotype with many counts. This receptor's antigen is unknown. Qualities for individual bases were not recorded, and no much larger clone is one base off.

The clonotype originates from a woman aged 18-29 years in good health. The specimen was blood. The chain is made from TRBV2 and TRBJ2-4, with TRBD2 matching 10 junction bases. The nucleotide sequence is TGTGCCAGCAACGGACTAGCGGACATTCAGTACTTC. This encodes CASNGLADIQYF.